This TCR beta chain appears in the sequencing data of a study of T cell responses to AZD1222 COVID-19 vaccine. Trimming stripped 7 bases from V and 6 bases from J, with 17 bases between. The length of the CDR3 is 14 residues. The V gene's germline CDR1 is MNHEY and CDR2 SMNVEV (reference sequence). In the case of this clone: What it recognizes is unknown.

Overall study findings and caveats: Most donors were white British, females outnumbered males, and clonal diversity was possibly underestimated.

Method: immunoSEQ multiplex PCR; TCRdb's copy keeps in-frame clones and lacks some. The data show 90,000 to 120,000 clones, more than 70% seen once. The genes are TRBV27 and TRBJ2-3; a possible D gene is TRBD1 (6 bases). Sequencing was performed on peripheral blood, taken on day 0 of AZD1222 vaccination. This clonotype originated in an adult in good health. The CDR3 nucleotides are TGTGCCAGCACCCCGAGAAGGGGGTCCGATACGCAGTATTTT. This translates into CASTPRRGSDTQYF.